Reported below is one T cell receptor (beta chain). A much larger clone sits a single nucleotide away, making a read error possible. The record originates from a study of T cells in Graves' hyperthyroidism and ophthalmopathy. There are 17 residues in the CDR3. It was RNA transcripts that yielded the amplified TCR beta CDR3 regions. The HTBI set primed first-round TCR CDR3 RT-PCR. TCRdb fed the multiplex PCR reads into MiXCR, producing one record per CDR3 protein. The table has a few hundred thousand distinct CDR3 sequences, 14% to 15% seen once. The source is a woman in her thirties or forties with Graves' hyperthyroidism that later progressed to Graves' ophthalmopathy. Sample: blood. V usage is TRBV5-7 and J usage is TRBJ2-1; 14 nucleotides line up with TRBD2. The J call may be faulty, since TRBJ2-7 better matches the DNA end. TRBV5-7 is treated as an ORF (open reading frame) with a function not yet certain. The CDR3: CASSTGTSGSTYNEQYF. Written as DNA, the CDR3 is TGTGCCAGCAGCACCGGGACTAGCGGGAGCACCTACAATGAGCAGTACTTC.